A selection of T cell receptor beta chains follows, all from one sample in a study of siplizumab effects on memory and regulatory T cells. Clones were sequenced by immunoSEQ multiplex PCR, and TCRdb holds only the in-frame ones, with some missing. Of some 81,000 clones listed, just under 95% are singletons. The specimen sequenced was CD8+ T cells sorted from blood. Receptors were obtained from a human donor in good health. Each CDR3 is given with its conserved first and last residue. D genes are given only for firm matches. A row's size may be missing; if present it is once, few, many or a size class.

J | D | size | V | length | DNA | CDR3
TRBJ2-2 | - | - | TRBV6-7 | 12 | TGTGCCAGCAGTTACAAGGCCGGGGAGCTGTTTTTT | CASSYKAGELFF
TRBJ2-2 | TRBD1 | - | TRBV9 | 17 | TGTGCCAGCAGCGTAGTCGCGGGACAGGGGTCAACCGGGGAGCTGTTTTTT | CASSVVAGQGSTGELFF
TRBJ1-5 | - | once | TRBV9 | 13 | TGTGCCAGCAGCAAAGCGGGTTCACAGCCCCAGCATTTT | CASSKAGSQPQHF
TRBJ2-7 | - | - | TRBV18 | 16 | TGTGCCAGCTCGTACGGGACAAGCGATGGGGGATACGAGCAGTACTTC | CASSYGTSDGGYEQYF
TRBJ2-5 | - | - | TRBV19 | 14 | TGTGCCAGTAGTATAAGAAGGGGGTGGGAGACCCAGTACTTC | CASSIRRGWETQYF
TRBJ2-1 | TRBD2 | - | TRBV7-9 | 16 | TGTGCCAGCAGCTCCCGAGCGGGATACTCCTACAATGAGCAGTTCTTC | CASSSRAGYSYNEQFF
TRBJ2-1 | TRBD2 | - | TRBV19 | 15 | TGTGCCAGTAGTACCTCTAGCGGGACCTACAATGAGCAGTTCTTC | CASSTSSGTYNEQFF
TRBJ2-1 | TRBD2 | - | TRBV9 | 15 | TGTGCCAGCAGCGTAAGTAGCGGGAGGTACAATGAGCAGTTCTTC | CASSVSSGRYNEQFF
TRBJ2-3 | TRBD1 | once | TRBV5-1 | 15 | TGCGCCAGCAGCTTGGGGGACAGGGAAACAGATACGCAGTATTTT | CASSLGDRETDTQYF
TRBJ1-2 | - | - | TRBV7-9 | 15 | TGTGCCAGCAGCTTATTTTCGAGACAGAACTATGGCTACACCTTC | CASSLFSRQNYGYTF
TRBJ2-7 | - | - | TRBV4-1 | 15 | TGCGCCAGCAGCCAAGGGGGAGGCTACGGCGACGAGCAGTACTTC | CASSQGGGYGDEQYF
TRBJ2-7 | - | - | TRBV6-1 | 14 | TGTGCCAGCAGTGATGGGGGATGGGGTTACGAGCAGTACTTC | CASSDGGWGYEQYF
TRBJ2-2 | - | - | TRBV7-9 | 15 | TGTGCCAGCAGCTTTTCCGGGAGTAACACCGGGGAGCTGTTTTTT | CASSFSGSNTGELFF
TRBJ2-1 | TRBD2 | - | TRBV9 | 15 | TGTGCCAGCAGCGTAGGCGGGAGCCTTAACAATGAGCAGTTCTTC | CASSVGGSLNNEQFF
TRBJ2-7 | TRBD1 | - | TRBV7-6 | 17 | TGTGCCAGCAGCCTAAGGACAGGGGAACTCCTCTCCTACGAGCAGTACTTC | CASSLRTGELLSYEQYF
TRBJ2-7 | TRBD2 | - | TRBV29-1 | 13 | TGCAGCGTTGAGGCTAGCGGGAACTACGAGCAGTACTTC | CSVEASGNYEQYF
TRBJ2-1 | - | - | TRBV5-6 | 13 | TGTGCCAGCATCCTCACAGGGTTGGGTGAGCAGTTCTTC | CASILTGLGEQFF
TRBJ2-7 | - | - | TRBV19 | 13 | TGTGCCAGTAGGCCCTCCAGCGCGGGGGAGCAGTACTTC | CASRPSSAGEQYF
TRBJ2-6 | - | - | TRBV23-1 | 22 | TGCGCCAGCAGTCAACTCTGTGGGGGCCACCTTGTCCCCTCTGCTGGGGCCAACGTCCTGACTTTC | CASSQLCGGHLVPSAGANVLTF
TRBJ2-5 | - | - | TRBV4-1 | 14 | TGCGCCAGCAGCCAAGGCCCAATGGAGGAGACCCAGTACTTC | CASSQGPMEETQYF
TRBJ2-4 | - | - | TRBV9 | 16 | TGTGCCAGCAGCCACCCCTCAACGGGAGACGAAAACATTCAGTACTTC | CASSHPSTGDENIQYF
TRBJ1-1 | TRBD1 | - | TRBV9 | 13 | TGTGCCAGCTCGAATGGACAGGGCAGCCCTAGTTTCTTT | CASSNGQGSPSFF
TRBJ2-7 | TRBD2 | - | TRBV27 | 16 | TGTGCCAGCAGTTTAATATTAGCGGGAGGAGCCTACGAGCAGTACTTC | CASSLILAGGAYEQYF
TRBJ2-2 | - | - | TRBV19 | 15 | TGTGCCAGTCGAAATCCGAGCGGAGTCACCGGGGAGCTGTTTTTT | CASRNPSGVTGELFF
TRBJ2-3 | - | - | TRBV4-2 | 14 | TGTGCCAGCAGTGGTGGCGGATACACAGATACGCAGTATTTT | CASSGGGYTDTQYF
TRBJ2-7 | - | - | TRBV7-9 | 14 | TGTGCCAGCAGCACCCGGCTAACGGTCCTCGAGCAGTACTTC | CASSTRLTVLEQYF
TRBJ2-7 | TRBD2 | - | TRBV2 | 14 | TGTGCCAGCAGTGTTACTAGCGGAGCCTACGAGCAGTACTTC | CASSVTSGAYEQYF
TRBJ2-7 | TRBD2 | few | TRBV19 | 17 | TGTGCCAGTAGCCCATCCAAACGACTAGCGGGAGCTTGGGAGCAGTACTTC | CASSPSKRLAGAWEQYF
TRBJ2-1 | - | - | TRBV9 | 14 | TGTGCCAGCAGCAGCTCCGGGACCACAAATGAGCAGTTCTTC | CASSSSGTTNEQFF
TRBJ2-3 | TRBD2 | - | TRBV6-6 | 15 | TGTGCCAGCATTTCACTAGCGGGAGGGCCGGATACGCAGTATTTT | CASISLAGGPDTQYF
TRBJ2-3 | - | - | TRBV9 | 14 | TGTGCCAGCAGCGTAGGGGATAGCACAGATACGCAGTATTTT | CASSVGDSTDTQYF
TRBJ2-1 | TRBD1 | - | TRBV19 | 14 | TGTGCCAGTAGTTTCGACAGGGGGCGCAATGAGCAGTTCTTC | CASSFDRGRNEQFF
TRBJ2-1 | - | - | TRBV28 | 13 | TGTGCCAGCAGTTTATCCGGTAACAATGAGCAGTTCTTC | CASSLSGNNEQFF
TRBJ1-3 | - | few | TRBV6-6 | 14 | TGTGCCAGCAGTTACGGGGGGGAAGGAAACACCATATATTTT | CASSYGGEGNTIYF
TRBJ2-3 | - | - | TRBV29-1 | 13 | TGCAGCGTTGTAAGGGCAGGGGTAGATACGCAGTATTTT | CSVVRAGVDTQYF
TRBJ1-2 | - | - | TRBV7-9 | 15 | TGTGCCAGCAGCTTATCTGGGGCGCCCCGCTATGGCTACACCTTC | CASSLSGAPRYGYTF
TRBJ2-7 | TRBD1 | - | TRBV4-1 | 15 | TGCGCCAGCAGCCAAGATCGAGACAGGGGATACGAGCAGTACTTC | CASSQDRDRGYEQYF
TRBJ1-6 | - | - | TRBV2 | 12 | TGTGCCAGCAACGCAGGGAGTTCACCCCTCCACTTT | CASNAGSSPLHF
TRBJ1-1 | - | - | TRBV5-6 | 15 | TGTGCCAGCAGCCAAATAGCCGGGGGTTTACTTGAAGCTTTCTTT | CASSQIAGGLLEAFF
TRBJ2-7 | - | - | TRBV7-9 | 14 | TGTGCCAGCAGCGCCGAAGAAGGGTGGTACGAGCAGTACTTC | CASSAEEGWYEQYF
TRBJ2-1 | TRBD1 | once | TRBV9 | 15 | TGTGCCAGCAGCAAAACAGGGGGCGCCTCCGATGAGCAGTTCTTC | CASSKTGGASDEQFF
TRBJ2-3 | TRBD2 | - | TRBV9 | 18 | TGTGCCAGCAGCCCCCTCTTATCGGGGGAGGGCATTTTGGATACGCAGTATTTT | CASSPLLSGEGILDTQYF
TRBJ2-7 | TRBD1 | - | TRBV19 | 17 | TGTGCCAGTAGTATCCTTAGACAGGGGGCCTCCTCCTACGAGCAGTACTTC | CASSILRQGASSYEQYF
TRBJ2-1 | TRBD1 | - | TRBV16 | 15 | TGTGCCAGCAGTCGGCAGGGGGCTTCGGTCAATGAGCAGTTCTTC | CASSRQGASVNEQFF